The clone carrying this TCR beta chain was seen more than once but under ten times. This sample was taken from a study of T cells after yellow fever vaccination. V was pared by 1 base and J by 4 bases, with 16 bases between. This CDR3 contains 17 residues. CDR1 SGHVS and CDR2 FNYEAQ come from the germline V gene. TCRdb reprocessed the 5' RACE reads with MiXCR, giving one entry per CDR3 protein. The table lists about 220,000 distinct CDR3 sequences, roughly 3.3% of them singletons, with 3.2% in the top ten. The sequencing used CD4+ T cells sorted from PBMCs, collected 10 days after the yellow fever booster vaccination. This chain uses TRBV7-6 with TRBJ2-2; D may be TRBD1 (5 bases). The clonotype comes from a man younger than 35 who received the YFV17D yellow fever vaccine. DNA for the CDR3: TGTGCCAGCAGCTTAGGATTGCGAGCCAGGGTCACCGGGGAGCTGTTTTTT. It yields the protein CASSLGLRARVTGELFF.